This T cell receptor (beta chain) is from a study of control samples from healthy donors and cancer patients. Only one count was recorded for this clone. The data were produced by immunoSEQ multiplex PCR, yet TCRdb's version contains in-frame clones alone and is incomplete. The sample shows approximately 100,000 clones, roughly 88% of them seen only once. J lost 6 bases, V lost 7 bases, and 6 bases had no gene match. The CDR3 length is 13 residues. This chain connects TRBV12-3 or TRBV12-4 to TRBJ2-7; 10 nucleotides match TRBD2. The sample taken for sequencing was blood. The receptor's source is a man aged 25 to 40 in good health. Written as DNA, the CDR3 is TGTGCCAGCAAGCTAGCGGGAGACTGCGAGCAGTACTTC. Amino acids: CASKLAGDCEQYF.